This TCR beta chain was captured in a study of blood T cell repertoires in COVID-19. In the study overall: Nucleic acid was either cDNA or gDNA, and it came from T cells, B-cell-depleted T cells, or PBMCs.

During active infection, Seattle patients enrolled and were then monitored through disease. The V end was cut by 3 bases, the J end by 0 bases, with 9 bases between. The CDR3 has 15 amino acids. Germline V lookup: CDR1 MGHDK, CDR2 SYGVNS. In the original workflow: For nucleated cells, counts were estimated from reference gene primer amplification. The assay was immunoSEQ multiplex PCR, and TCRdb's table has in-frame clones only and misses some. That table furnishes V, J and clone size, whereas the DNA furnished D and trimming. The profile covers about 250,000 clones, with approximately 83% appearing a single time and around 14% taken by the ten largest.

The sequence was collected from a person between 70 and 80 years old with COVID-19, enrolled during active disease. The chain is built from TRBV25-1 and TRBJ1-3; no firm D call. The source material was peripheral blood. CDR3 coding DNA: TGTGCCAGCAGTGAGTTTTACACCTCTGGAAACACCATATATTTT. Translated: CASSEFYTSGNTIYF.